This record covers a single TCR beta chain. This entry comes from a study of cytomegalovirus exposure and HLA in healthy donors. 60 Vbeta and 13 Jbeta primers were used in PCR. Produced via immunoSEQ multiplex PCR; TCRdb's table is partial and in-frame only. Among about 220,000 clones listed, 76% were seen once. CDR1 SGDLS and CDR2 YYNGEE come from the germline V gene. This CDR3 contains 15 residues. Trimming stripped 4 bases from V and 4 bases from J, with 17 bases between. The V call is TRBV9, the J call TRBJ1-1; no clear D. Specimen: PBMCs. The sequence derives from a man aged 18 to 30 in good health and CMV-seronegative. Here the CDR3 reads CASSLDGRIFTEAFF. As DNA, the CDR3 is TGTGCCAGCAGCTTAGACGGGAGAATTTTCACTGAAGCTTTCTTT.